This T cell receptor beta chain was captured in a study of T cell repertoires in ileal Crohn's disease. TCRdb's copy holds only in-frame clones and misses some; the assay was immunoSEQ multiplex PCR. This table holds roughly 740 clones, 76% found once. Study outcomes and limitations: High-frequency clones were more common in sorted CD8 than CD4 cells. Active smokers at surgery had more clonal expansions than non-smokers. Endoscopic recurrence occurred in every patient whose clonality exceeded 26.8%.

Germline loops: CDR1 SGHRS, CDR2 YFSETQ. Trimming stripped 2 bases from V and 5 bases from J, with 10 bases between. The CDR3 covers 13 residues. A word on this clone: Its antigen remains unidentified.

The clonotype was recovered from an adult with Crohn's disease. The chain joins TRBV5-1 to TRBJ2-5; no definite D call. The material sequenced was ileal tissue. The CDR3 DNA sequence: TGCGCCAGCAGCTTCGGAGTTGGGGAGACCCAGTACTTC. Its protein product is CASSFGVGETQYF.